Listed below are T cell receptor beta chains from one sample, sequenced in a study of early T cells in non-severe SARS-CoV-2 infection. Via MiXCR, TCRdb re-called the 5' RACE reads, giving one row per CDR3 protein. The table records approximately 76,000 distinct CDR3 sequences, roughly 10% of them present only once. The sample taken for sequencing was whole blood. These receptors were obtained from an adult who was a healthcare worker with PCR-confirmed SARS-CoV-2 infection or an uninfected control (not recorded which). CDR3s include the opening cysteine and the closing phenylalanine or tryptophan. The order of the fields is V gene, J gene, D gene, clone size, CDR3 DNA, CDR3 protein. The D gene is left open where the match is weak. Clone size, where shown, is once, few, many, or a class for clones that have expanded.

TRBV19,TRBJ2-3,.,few,TGTGCCAGTAGTACAGGGCCCGATACGCAGTATTTT,CASSTGPDTQYF
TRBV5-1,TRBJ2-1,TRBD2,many,TGCGCCAGCAGCCTGACTAGCGGGGGGTCCTACAATGAGCAGTTCTTC,CASSLTSGGSYNEQFF
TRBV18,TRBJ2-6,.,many,TGTGCCAGCTCACCACCGACATTCTCTGGGGCCAACGTCCTGACTTTC,CASSPPTFSGANVLTF
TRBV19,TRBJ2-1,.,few,TGTGCCAGTAGTAAGGGCGTTACAAATGAGCAGTTCTTC,CASSKGVTNEQFF
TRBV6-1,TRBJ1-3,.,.,TGTGCCAGCAGTGAATATGTGGGTGGAAGCTCTGGAAACACCATATATTTT,CASSEYVGGSSGNTIYF
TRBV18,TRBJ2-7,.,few,TGTGCCAGCTCACCACTCGGCGTTGAGCAGTACTTC,CASSPLGVEQYF
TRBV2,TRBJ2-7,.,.,TGTGCCAGCAGTGAGGGCAGGTTGTACGAGCAGTACTTC,CASSEGRLYEQYF
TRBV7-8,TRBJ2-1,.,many,TGTGCCAGCAGCTTCCGGGACAACAATGAGCAGTTCTTC,CASSFRDNNEQFF
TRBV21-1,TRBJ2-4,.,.,TGTGCCAGCAAGGGGTTAGCCAAAAACATTCAGTACTTC,CASKGLAKNIQYF
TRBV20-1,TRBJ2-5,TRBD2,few,TGCAGTGCTAGGACACTAGCGGGGGGAAAAGTTACCCGGGAGACCCAGTACTTC,CSARTLAGGKVTRETQYF
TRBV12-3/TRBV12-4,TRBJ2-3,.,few,TGTGCCAGCAGTTTCAGGGTTAGCACAGATACGCAGTATTTT,CASSFRVSTDTQYF
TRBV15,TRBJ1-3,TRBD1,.,TGTGCCACCAGCAGGGTAACAGGGGCCTCTGGAAACACCATATATTTT,CATSRVTGASGNTIYF
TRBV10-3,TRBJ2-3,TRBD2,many,TGTGCCATCAGTGAGGGGACTAGCGGTGGAGGGACGCAGTATTTT,CAISEGTSGGGTQYF
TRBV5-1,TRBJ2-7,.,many,TGCGCCAGCAGGGGGGAGCTGGATGGGGAGCAGTACTTC,CASRGELDGEQYF
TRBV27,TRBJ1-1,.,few,TGTGCCAGCAGTTTATACGCAGGGGTTGCCACTGAAGCTTTCTTT,CASSLYAGVATEAFF
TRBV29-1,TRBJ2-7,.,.,TGCAGCGTTGGATCTGGGGGCTTCTCCTACGAGCAGTACTTC,CSVGSGGFSYEQYF
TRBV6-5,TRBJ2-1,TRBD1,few,TGTGCCAGCAGTTACAAGGACAGGGGGAATGAGCAGTTCTTC,CASSYKDRGNEQFF
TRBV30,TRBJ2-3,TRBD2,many,TGTGCCTGCTCCCGGCGGGGGGGTGGCACAGATACGCAGTATTTT,CACSRRGGGTDTQYF
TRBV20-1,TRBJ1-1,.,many,TGCAGTGCTAGAGGGGGGTGGACGCATGCTTTCTTT,CSARGGWTHAFF
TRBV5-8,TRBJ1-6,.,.,TGTGCCAGCAGCTCCTTAGGCAATTCACCCCTCCACTTT,CASSSLGNSPLHF
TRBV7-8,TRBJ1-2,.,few,TGTGCCAGCAGCTTAGCGGCGGAGAACTATGGCTACACCTTC,CASSLAAENYGYTF
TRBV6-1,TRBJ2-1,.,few,TGTGCCAGCAGTGATTGGACAGAAAACAATGAGCAGTTCTTC,CASSDWTENNEQFF